The source of this T cell receptor (beta chain) is a study of CD8 T cells in ankylosing spondylitis. TCRdb used MiXCR to reprocess the 5' RACE reads, holding one entry per CDR3 protein. The table lists about 130,000 distinct CDR3 sequences, roughly a tenth of them singletons. Study-wide results and caveats: The disease-linked clones had a CD8+ phenotype and low blood frequencies.

The CDR3 runs to 18 residues. Germline V gene lookup returns CDR1 LGHDT and CDR2 YNNKEL (reference sequence). Of note for this clonotype: What it recognizes is unknown. At one end the junction does not follow the germline gene, possibly because of a read error.

This clonotype originated in a male donor with ankylosing spondylitis or in good health (not recorded which). This sequence joins TRBV3-1 and TRBJ2-3, with 9 bases identical to TRBD2. The sequenced sample was blood, either unsorted or a sorted T cell fraction (not recorded which). The DNA of the CDR3 is TGTACCAGCAGTTCGATATTCTATGCGGGAGGGTTTCCAGATACGCAGTATTTT. Translation gives CTSSSIFYAGGFPDTQYF.